The 28 T cell receptor beta chains below come from one sample, sequenced in a study of blood T cell repertoires in COVID-19. Measured with immunoSEQ multiplex PCR; TCRdb has only the in-frame clones, and not every one. The sample lists 90,000 to 120,000 clones, 69% seen once, with roughly 6% in the top ten. Sequencing was done on a sample of peripheral blood. These receptors all stem from a man older than 75 with acute or convalescent COVID-19.

The V call is TRBV7-9, the J call TRBJ1-2, with D hard to call. The germline V gene has CDR1 SEHNR and CDR2 FQNEAQ (reference sequence). The length of the CDR3 is 11 residues. V was cut by 3 bases and J by 7 bases, with 6 bases left in between. The CDR3 DNA follows: TGTGCCAGCAGCTTCGGGAGTGGCTACACCTTC. Translated, it gives CASSFGSGYTF.

CDR3 region: CASSLGTGPTYEQYF. The DNA for the CDR3 is TGTGCCAGCAGCTTAGGGACAGGGCCCACCTACGAGCAGTACTTC. The rearrangement joins TRBV7-9 to TRBJ2-7; 8 bases align to TRBD1. CDR1 SEHNR and CDR2 FQNEAQ come from the germline V gene (reference sequence). The V gene end was trimmed by 1 base and the J gene end by 2 bases; junction bases not matched to a gene: 4. The CDR3 has 15 residues.

The chain is built from TRBV28 and TRBJ2-1; TRBD2 agrees at 9 bases. J lost 8 bases, V lost 5 bases, and 13 bases had no gene match. The length of the CDR3 is 16 residues. The germline V gene encodes CDR1 MDHEN and CDR2 SYDVKM. The CDR3 region is CASSTPNAGGPYEQFF. In DNA, the CDR3 is TGTGCCAGCAGTACCCCTAATGCGGGAGGGCCGTATGAGCAGTTCTTC. The variable domain in full, completed from reference TRBV28 and TRBJ2-1, reads DVKVTQSSRYLVKRTGEKVFLECVQDMDHENMFWYRQDPGLGLRLIYFSYDVKMKEKGDIPEGYSVSREKKERFSLILESASTNQTSMYLCASSTPNAGGPYEQFFGPGTRLTVL.

V usage is TRBV7-2 and J usage is TRBJ2-7; 7 bases agree with TRBD1. V shed 3 bases and J 3 bases; nucleotides not matched to a gene: 5. The CDR3 is 14 residues long. Germline CDR1 is SGHTA and CDR2 is FQGNSA. The CDR3 sequence is CASSFDRAGYEQYF. CDR3 nucleotide sequence: TGTGCCAGCAGCTTCGACAGGGCTGGCTACGAGCAGTACTTC.

This chain connects TRBV24-1 to TRBJ2-5; possibly TRBD2 for D (5 bases). CDR3 length: 13 amino acids. Trimming removed 5 bases from V and 1 base from J, with 7 bases in between. The germline V gene encodes CDR1 KGHDR and CDR2 SFDVKD. The CDR3 region has the DNA TGTGCCACCAGTGGGAGGATCCAAGAGACCCAGTACTTC. Amino acids: CATSGRIQETQYF.

The J gene is TRBJ2-7, the V gene TRBV12-3 or TRBV12-4; perhaps TRBD1 as D (6 bases). The V end was cut by 6 bases, the J end by 2 bases, with 11 bases between. The CDR3 is made up of 13 amino acids. CDR3 amino acids: CASSRQVPYEQYF. CDR3 nucleotides: TGTGCCAGCAGCAGACAGGTTCCCTACGAGCAGTACTTC.

This clone showed up just a few times. This chain connects TRBV10-3 to TRBJ1-5; 7 bases are a match to TRBD1. J lost 9 bases, V lost 7 bases, and 12 bases had no gene match. Germline-derived CDR1 and CDR2 are ENHRY and SYGVKD. The CDR3 runs 14 residues. CDR3: CAITNSTGTGPQHF. CDR3 DNA sequence: TGTGCCATCACCAATTCGACAGGGACGGGGCCCCAGCATTTT.

This clone was detected only a few times. The chain combines TRBV27 with TRBJ1-1, with a weak D call TRBD1 (6 bases). This CDR3 comprises 13 residues. The germline gives CDR1 MNHEY, CDR2 SMNVEV (reference sequence). V lost 5 bases, J lost 5 bases, and 12 bases lay in between. This CDR3 is CASSTTGWTEAFF. CDR3 coding DNA: TGTGCCAGCAGTACTACAGGGTGGACTGAAGCTTTCTTT.

This sequence joins TRBV7-2 and TRBJ2-2; 9 bases agree with TRBD1. V shed 0 bases, J shed 8 bases, and the junction held 1 base outside the gene matches. CDR3 length: 14 amino acids. Germline values: CDR1 SGHTA, CDR2 FQGNSA. The CDR3 DNA follows: TGTGCCAGCAGCTTAGCACAGGGGGCGGGGGAGCTGTTTTTT. Translation gives CASSLAQGAGELFF.

This rearrangement joins TRBV13 to TRBJ1-2, with 9 bases aligning to TRBD1. The CDR3 sequence is 14 residues long. The germline V gene has CDR1 PRHDT and CDR2 FYEKMQ (reference sequence). V was clipped by 1 base and J by 8 bases; unmatched bases: 5. The CDR3 sequence: CASSLDRGHGGYTF. The CDR3 DNA reads TGTGCCAGCAGCTTAGACAGGGGGCATGGAGGCTACACCTTC.

The chain uses TRBV14 and TRBJ1-1; the D gene is possibly TRBD1 (5 bases). Trimming took 2 bases from V and 1 from J, leaving 5 bases between them. Germline values: CDR1 SGHDN, CDR2 FVKESK. The length of the CDR3 is 13 residues. The CDR3 bases are TGTGCCAGCAGCCAACAGGGGAACACTGAAGCTTTCTTT. Amino acids: CASSQQGNTEAFF.

This clone was counted a few times. This chain connects TRBV7-2 to TRBJ2-2; 8 positions match TRBD1. The CDR3 covers 14 residues. Germline lookup yields CDR1 SGHTA and CDR2 FQGNSA. V shed 5 bases and J 5 bases; nucleotides not matched to a gene: 4. The CDR3 bases are TGTGCCAGCAGCACAGGGGGGTGGACCGGGGAGCTGTTTTTT. Amino acids: CASSTGGWTGELFF.

The gene calls are TRBV15 and TRBJ1-5; D perhaps matches TRBD1 (6 bases). V shed 4 bases and J shed 2 bases, with 18 bases lying between them. Germline V lookup: CDR1 LNHNV, CDR2 YYDKDF (reference sequence). The CDR3 contains 17 residues. The CDR3 nucleotides are TGTGCCACCAGCACGTCAAGGGGGTTACGTGGCAATCAGCCCCAGCATTTT. This gives the protein CATSTSRGLRGNQPQHF.

The V gene is TRBV7-2, the J gene TRBJ2-7; possibly TRBD2 for D (6 bases). CDR3 size: 15 residues. Trimming cost V 1 base and J 7 bases, with 17 bases left between them. Per germline, CDR1 SGHTA and CDR2 FQGNSA. The CDR3 DNA reads TGTGCCAGCAGCTTAGTTCTGGGAGGAACTGGGGAGCAGTACTTC. Translating gives CASSLVLGGTGEQYF.

This clone came up a few times. The rearrangement uses TRBV5-4 and TRBJ2-5, with 8 bases lining up with TRBD2. Looked up from germline, CDR1 is SGHNT and CDR2 is YYREEE (reference sequence). CDR3 size: 13 residues. With 4 bases clipped from V and 5 bases from J, the junction kept 4 bases outside the gene matches. The DNA for the CDR3 is TGTGCCAGCAGCCCCGGGACTAGGGAGACCCAGTACTTC. It specifies CASSPGTRETQYF.

The gene calls are TRBV9 and TRBJ1-3; D ambiguous. This CDR3 has 13 amino acids. V lost 0 bases, J lost 1 base, and 2 bases lay in between. The germline gives CDR1 SGDLS, CDR2 YYNGEE. The CDR3 spells CASSVASGNTIYF. In DNA form, the CDR3 reads TGTGCCAGCAGCGTAGCTTCTGGAAACACCATATATTTT. Supplemented by reference TRBV9 and TRBJ1-3, the full variable domain reads DSGVTQTPKHLITATGQRVTLRCSPRSGDLSVYWYQQSLDQGLQFLIQYYNGEERAKGNILERFSAQQFPDLHSELNLSSLELGDSALYFCASSVASGNTIYFGEGSWLTVV.

This clone was recorded a few times. The chain joins TRBV18 to TRBJ1-3; the D gene is possibly TRBD1 (6 bases). V was clipped by 5 bases and J by 0 bases, with 14 bases between them. The CDR3 runs to 16 residues. CDR1 KGHSH and CDR2 LQKENI come from the germline V gene. The CDR3 here is CASSARQASSGNTIYF. The CDR3 coding sequence is TGTGCCAGCTCAGCGCGACAGGCCAGCTCTGGAAACACCATATATTTT.

On this clone itself: Other DNA variants within this sample encode the same CDR3. The chain couples TRBV5-1 to TRBJ1-4; TRBD1 agrees at 7 bases. Trimming cost V 0 bases and J 4 bases; bases outside gene matches: 0. The CDR3 has 14 residues. CDR1 and CDR2 from the germline V gene are SGHRS and YFSETQ. Here the CDR3 DNA reads TGCGCCAGCAGCTTGGGACAGGGTAATGAAAAACTGTTTTTT. Translated: CASSLGQGNEKLFF. Full variable domain (remainder filled in from reference TRBV5-1 and TRBJ1-4): KAGVTQTPRYLIKTRGQQVTLSCSPISGHRSVSWYQQTPGQGLQFLFEYFSETQRNKGNFPGRFSGRQFSNSRSEMNVSTLELGDSALYLCASSLGQGNEKLFFGSGTQLSVL.

A remark on this clone: This sample includes further DNA sequences coding for the same CDR3. This sequence joins TRBV7-2 and TRBJ1-3, with a tentative D call TRBD1 (5 bases). The CDR3 is made up of 14 amino acids. V was cut by 4 bases and J by 1 base, with 8 bases left in between. Germline CDR1 is SGHTA and CDR2 is FQGNSA. The CDR3 loop is CASSSGGSGNTIYF. Here the CDR3 DNA reads TGTGCCAGCAGCTCCGGGGGGTCTGGAAACACCATATATTTT. The variable domain in full, completed from reference TRBV7-2 and TRBJ1-3, reads GAGVSQSPSNKVTEKGKDVELRCDPISGHTALYWYRQSLGQGLEFLIYFQGNSAPDKSGLPSDRFSAERTGGSVSTLTIQRTQQEDSAVYLCASSSGGSGNTIYFGEGSWLTVV.

CDR3 sequence: CAISELPLGEDTQYF. The CDR3 DNA reads as TGTGCCATCAGTGAGTTGCCTCTAGGCGAAGATACGCAGTATTTT. The V gene is TRBV10-3, the J gene TRBJ2-3; D is unresolved. Germline loops: CDR1 ENHRY, CDR2 SYGVKD. V dropped 1 base and J dropped 5 bases, with 13 bases sitting between them. This CDR3 has 15 amino acids.

The chain couples TRBV28 to TRBJ1-2, with D unclear. The CDR3 length is 12 residues. V was shortened by 7 bases and J by 1 base, with 7 bases between the two germline ends. Germline lookup yields CDR1 MDHEN and CDR2 SYDVKM. CDR3 amino acids: CASMNSNYGYTF. CDR3 coding DNA: TGTGCCAGCATGAACAGTAACTATGGCTACACCTTC.

The gene calls are TRBV4-3 and TRBJ1-3, with 11 positions matching TRBD1. Germline CDR1 LGHNA, CDR2 YSLEER. Trimming cost V 3 bases and J 4 bases; bases outside gene matches: 17. The length of the CDR3 is 20 residues. CDR3 sequence (DNA): TGCGCCAGCAGCCAGTGGTGGGAGGACAGGGGGCGCGGAGAAGGAAACACCATATATTTT. Amino acid sequence: CASSQWWEDRGRGEGNTIYF.

The rearrangement uses TRBV5-6 and TRBJ1-6; 7 positions agree with TRBD1. V trimming: 3 bases; J trimming: 7 bases; junction bases outside the gene matches: 1. The CDR3 runs 13 residues. Germline-derived CDR1 and CDR2 are SGHDT and YYEEEE. The CDR3 protein is CASSWGQNSPLHF. The DNA for the CDR3 is TGTGCCAGCAGCTGGGGACAGAATTCACCCCTCCACTTT.

This clone was counted between two and nine times. This chain connects TRBV9 to TRBJ2-2, with a possible D match to TRBD1 (6 bases). Germline values: CDR1 SGDLS, CDR2 YYNGEE. This CDR3 spans 14 amino acids. Between the trimmed V and J ends, which lost 1 base and 5 bases, there was a span of 9 bases. The CDR3 DNA sequence: TGTGCCAGCAGCGTACAGGGACAAACCGGGGAGCTGTTTTTT. Translation: CASSVQGQTGELFF.

The chain uses TRBV19 and TRBJ2-5; TRBD2 agrees at 9 bases. V lost 1 base to trimming and J lost 2 bases; unmatched junction nucleotides: 2. The germline gives CDR1 LNHDA, CDR2 SQIVND (reference sequence). There are 15 residues in the CDR3. CDR3 DNA sequence: TGTGCCAGTAGTATAGGGCTAGCGGGACAAGAGACCCAGTACTTC. Encoded protein: CASSIGLAGQETQYF.

This rearrangement joins TRBV5-1 to TRBJ2-3; TRBD2 agrees at 7 bases. The junction had 9 bases not matched to a gene; V was cut back by 2 bases and J by 6 bases. The germline V gene encodes CDR1 SGHRS and CDR2 YFSETQ. The CDR3 has 15 amino acids. This CDR3 is CASSFGSGKADTQYF. The CDR3 bases are TGCGCCAGCAGCTTCGGAAGCGGGAAGGCGGATACGCAGTATTTT.

This clone showed up just a few times. V gene TRBV6-2 or TRBV6-3 combines with J gene TRBJ2-7; possibly TRBD1 for D (6 bases). Germline-derived CDR1 and CDR2 are MNHEY and SVGEGT. This CDR3 is 14 amino acids long. V was clipped by 6 bases and J by 7 bases, with 19 bases between them. Here the CDR3 reads CASSPFRDTKEQYF. DNA for the CDR3: TGTGCCAGCAGCCCCTTCCGGGACACTAAAGAGCAGTACTTC.

This clone was detected only once. This sequence joins TRBV7-6 and TRBJ1-2; possible D gene TRBD1, 5 bases. V shed 1 base and J shed 7 bases, with 19 bases lying between them. This CDR3 comprises 16 residues. Germline CDR1 and CDR2: SGHVS and FNYEAQ. The DNA for the CDR3 is TGTGCCAGCAGCTTAGGGTCTGTCGGGGGGGTGAGTGGCTACACCTTC. This translates into CASSLGSVGGVSGYTF.